This TCR beta chain was profiled in a study of CD8 T cells in Susac syndrome. The RNA input was 0.5 to 1 ug, and it was reverse transcribed with random hexamers. TCRdb itself ran the immunoSEQ multiplex PCR reads through MiXCR, one entry per CDR3 protein. The sample includes more than 95,000 distinct CDR3 sequences, more than 85% of them seen just once. Germline V gives CDR1 SQVTM, CDR2 ANQGSEA. This CDR3 is built from 14 residues. Trimming removed 2 bases from V and 0 bases from J, with 11 bases in between. This clonotype was found a few times. The chain uses TRBV29-1 and TRBJ2-7; D unclear. The TCR comes from a human donor with multiple sclerosis. Sequenced input: CD8+ T cells from PBMCs. The chain's CDR3 is CSVELRGTSYEQYF. CDR3 DNA sequence: TGCAGCGTTGAATTGCGTGGCACCTCCTACGAGCAGTACTTC.